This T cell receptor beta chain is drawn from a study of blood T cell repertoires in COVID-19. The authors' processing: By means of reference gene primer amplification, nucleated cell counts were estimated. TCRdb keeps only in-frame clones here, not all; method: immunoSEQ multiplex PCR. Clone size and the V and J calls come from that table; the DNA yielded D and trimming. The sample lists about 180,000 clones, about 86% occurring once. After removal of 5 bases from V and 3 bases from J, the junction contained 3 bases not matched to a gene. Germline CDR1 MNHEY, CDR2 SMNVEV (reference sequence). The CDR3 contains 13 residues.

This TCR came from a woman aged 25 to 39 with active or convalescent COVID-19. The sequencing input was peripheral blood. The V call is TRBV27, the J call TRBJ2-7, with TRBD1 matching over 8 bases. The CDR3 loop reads CASSPGTGYEQYF. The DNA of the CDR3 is TGTGCCAGCAGTCCGGGGACAGGCTACGAGCAGTACTTC.